Presented here are 28 T cell receptor beta chains from one specimen sequenced in a study of T cell changes during pregnancy in multiple sclerosis. Produced via immunoSEQ multiplex PCR; TCRdb's table is partial and in-frame only. Here the sample spans more than 55,000 clones, about 88% being singletons. Here the sequenced sample was peripheral blood, taken after pregnancy. All receptors come from a female donor with multiple sclerosis, enrolled in a pregnancy study.

The rearrangement links TRBV5-1 to TRBJ2-3; the D gene is possibly TRBD1 (5 bases). Per germline, CDR1 SGHRS and CDR2 YFSETQ. Trimming pared 7 bases from V and 0 bases from J, leaving 12 bases between. The CDR3 loop spans 14 amino acids. CDR3 in DNA: TGCGCCAGCGCCCGCACAGGTAGCACAGATACGCAGTATTTT. It specifies CASARTGSTDTQYF.

The V and J genes are TRBV28 and TRBJ2-5; TRBD2 might be the D (5 bases). V lost 8 bases and J lost 1, with 14 bases in between. The germline V gene encodes CDR1 MDHEN and CDR2 SYDVKM. This CDR3 contains 14 residues. CDR3 coding DNA: TGTGCCAGCGGACTCGGGATCCTCCAAGAGACCCAGTACTTC. The encoded protein is CASGLGILQETQYF.

This chain joins TRBV2 and TRBJ1-5; 9 bases are shared with TRBD1. Germline V gene lookup returns CDR1 SNHLY and CDR2 FYNNEI. Trimming removed 7 bases from V and 6 bases from J; junction bases left unmatched: 10. There are 15 residues in the CDR3. DNA of the CDR3: TGTGCCAGCATGGGACAGGGAGGGCCTAGTCAGCCCCAGCATTTT. Amino acids: CASMGQGGPSQPQHF.

The chain carries TRBV5-4 and TRBJ1-2; D is uncertain. Deletions cut 2 bases from V and 0 bases from J, with 5 bases between. This CDR3 contains 13 residues. Germline CDR1 is SGHNT and CDR2 is YYREEE (reference sequence). The CDR3 loop is CASSLSANYGYTF. CDR3 bases: TGTGCCAGCAGCTTATCAGCTAACTATGGCTACACCTTC.

J is TRBJ1-1 and V is TRBV5-1; TRBD1 matches 9 bases. J was trimmed by 3 bases and V by 3 bases; bases with no gene match: 0. The CDR3 contains 13 residues. Germline V gives CDR1 SGHRS, CDR2 YFSETQ. The CDR3 loop is CASSWTGDTEAFF. CDR3 sequence (DNA): TGCGCCAGCAGCTGGACAGGGGACACTGAAGCTTTCTTT.

The CDR3 region has the DNA TGTGCCAGCGGTAGCGGGGGGTTCACCTACGAGCAGTACTTC. This sequence encodes CASGSGGFTYEQYF. V gene TRBV2 combines with J gene TRBJ2-7, with TRBD2 identical over 10 bases. V gave up 8 bases and J gave up 2 bases; unmatched junction bases: 6. CDR1 SNHLY and CDR2 FYNNEI come from the germline V gene. CDR3 length equals 14 residues.

The gene calls are TRBV2 and TRBJ2-1, with 9 bases aligning to TRBD1. Germline lookup yields CDR1 SNHLY and CDR2 FYNNEI. J gave up 8 bases and V 6 bases, and 2 bases lay outside the gene matches. The CDR3 has 12 residues. Here the CDR3 DNA reads TGTGCCAGCAGAGACAGGGGGGATGAGCAGTTCTTC. Translation: CASRDRGDEQFF.

The chain couples TRBV6-1 to TRBJ1-2; perhaps TRBD1 as D (6 bases). V was clipped by 7 bases and J by 7 bases, with 13 bases between them. CDR1 is MNHNS, CDR2 SASEGT, per germline. The CDR3 consists of 12 residues. CDR3 coding DNA: TGTGCCAGCACCCGACAGGACGGTGGCTACACCTTC. Its translation: CASTRQDGGYTF.

This clone appeared a few times. The genes are TRBV7-3 and TRBJ2-5; D perhaps matches TRBD2 (5 bases). Trimming stripped 2 bases from V and 5 bases from J, with 9 bases between. Germline CDR1 and CDR2: SGHTA and FQGTGA. CDR3 size: 13 residues. The CDR3 coding sequence is TGTGCCAGCAGCTTACGTAGAGGGGAGACCCAGTACTTC. As protein: CASSLRRGETQYF.

The chain carries TRBV7-9 and TRBJ1-1; maybe TRBD1 (5 bases). CDR3 size: 14 residues. Germline values: CDR1 SEHNR, CDR2 FQNEAQ (reference sequence). Trimming took off 5 bases at V and 4 bases at J, with 14 bases between the two ends. For the CDR3, the DNA is TGTGCCAGCAGCGCCCTGGGGGGAGTCACTGAAGCTTTCTTT. Translated: CASSALGGVTEAFF.

V gene TRBV28 combines with J gene TRBJ2-3; TRBD2 aligns across 7 bases. The length of the CDR3 is 14 residues. Germline V gene sequence: CDR1 MDHEN, CDR2 SYDVKM. V shed 6 bases and J 0 bases; nucleotides not matched to a gene: 3. CDR3 sequence reads: CASRLAESTDTQYF. CDR3 coding DNA: TGTGCCAGCAGGCTAGCGGAAAGCACAGATACGCAGTATTTT.

The gene calls are TRBV7-2 and TRBJ2-1; 10 bases match TRBD1. The CDR3 spans 15 residues. V lost 4 bases, J lost 6 bases, and 6 bases stayed unmatched. Germline values: CDR1 SGHTA, CDR2 FQGNSA. CDR3 sequence: CASSSGTGVGNEQFF. Here the CDR3 DNA reads TGTGCCAGCAGCTCGGGGACAGGGGTTGGCAATGAGCAGTTCTTC.

The rearrangement links TRBV30 to TRBJ1-4, with D perhaps TRBD1 (5 bases). Germline CDR1 reads GTSNPN; CDR2 reads SVGIG (reference sequence). V was shortened by 3 bases and J by 3 bases, with 8 bases between the two germline ends. The CDR3 sequence is 13 residues long. CDR3 DNA: TGTGCCTGGAGCAGGGTACCTAATGAAAAACTGTTTTTT. Protein product: CAWSRVPNEKLFF.

The chain employs TRBV9 and TRBJ2-5; 9 nucleotides match TRBD1. In germline, CDR1 is SGDLS, CDR2 YYNGEE. V shed 7 bases and J 8 bases; nucleotides not matched to a gene: 12. The CDR3 sequence is 14 residues long. CDR3 region: CASCPTGTGLTQYF. In DNA, the CDR3 is TGTGCCAGCTGCCCGACCGGGACAGGGCTAACCCAGTACTTC.

This CDR3 is CASSITGEGNQPQHF. The CDR3 nucleotides are TGTGCCAGCAGTATCACAGGGGAGGGCAATCAGCCCCAGCATTTT. The chain couples TRBV6-5 to TRBJ1-5, with 7 positions matching TRBD1. Germline V gene lookup returns CDR1 MNHEY and CDR2 SVGAGI. The junction had 6 bases not matched to a gene; V was cut back by 5 bases and J by 2 bases. There are 15 residues in the CDR3.

This clone was observed a single time. The chain employs TRBV4-1 and TRBJ1-2, with a tentative D call TRBD1 (6 bases). Trimming took off 0 bases at V and 3 bases at J, with 11 bases between the two ends. This CDR3 is 15 amino acids long. Looked up from germline, CDR1 is MGHRA and CDR2 is YSYEKL. The CDR3 protein is CASSQEGHPDYGYTF. The CDR3 DNA reads TGCGCCAGCAGCCAAGAGGGACATCCGGACTATGGCTACACCTTC.

The rearrangement uses TRBV2 and TRBJ1-2, with 8 positions matching TRBD1. The ends lost 4 bases at V and 8 bases at J; junction bases unmatched: 6. The CDR3 loop spans 13 amino acids. The germline CDR1 and CDR2 sequences are SNHLY and FYNNEI. CDR3 nucleotides: TGTGCCAGCAGTGGACAGGGGATTGGGGGCTACACCTTC. Its protein is CASSGQGIGGYTF.

The rearrangement uses TRBV5-4 and TRBJ2-5, with unresolved D. In germline, CDR1 is SGHNT, CDR2 YYREEE (reference sequence). This CDR3 spans 14 amino acids. Between the trimmed V and J ends, which lost 2 bases and 3 bases, there was a span of 11 bases. This chain's CDR3 is CASSFANQKETQYF. CDR3 nucleotides: TGTGCCAGCAGCTTCGCCAACCAGAAAGAGACCCAGTACTTC.

The chain is built from TRBV5-1 and TRBJ2-2, with TRBD1 identical over 10 bases. V was pared by 4 bases and J by 5 bases, with 5 bases of the junction left unmatched. Looked up from germline, CDR1 is SGHRS and CDR2 is YFSETQ. CDR3 length equals 15 residues. The CDR3 nucleotides read TGCGCCAGCAGCCCTAGGGGACAGGGGACCGGGGAGCTGTTTTTT. Its protein product is CASSPRGQGTGELFF.

The chain is built from TRBV18 and TRBJ1-3; D unresolved. Per germline, CDR1 KGHSH and CDR2 LQKENI. Between the trimmed V and J ends, which lost 1 base and 0 bases, there was a span of 7 bases. The CDR3 has 15 residues. As DNA, the CDR3 is TGTGCCAGCTCACCACGTTCCTTCTCTGGAAACACCATATATTTT. Translated, it gives CASSPRSFSGNTIYF.

V gene TRBV5-1 combines with J gene TRBJ2-5; 7 bases are a match to TRBD1. The V gene end was trimmed by 3 bases and the J gene end by 5 bases; junction bases not matched to a gene: 7. CDR3 size: 14 residues. Germline V gene sequence: CDR1 SGHRS, CDR2 YFSETQ. CDR3 residues: CASSYSGGRETQYF. CDR3 nucleotides: TGCGCCAGCAGCTATTCAGGGGGACGGGAGACCCAGTACTTC.

The chain combines TRBV5-1 with TRBJ1-4; D remains ambiguous. The CDR3 totals 13 residues. Germline V gene sequence: CDR1 SGHRS, CDR2 YFSETQ. Trimming cost V 1 base and J 5 bases, with 6 bases left between them. This CDR3 reads CASSLWPNEKLFF. The CDR3 DNA follows: TGCGCCAGCAGCTTGTGGCCCAATGAAAAACTGTTTTTT.

The chain employs TRBV12-2 and TRBJ2-7; TRBD1 is the table's D call, not checked against the DNA. TRBV12-2 is labeled a pseudogene. The CDR3 is 17 residues long. The CDR3 protein is CASRLNRRQGSSYEQYF. In DNA, the CDR3 is TGTGCAAGTCGCTTAAATCGTCGACAGGGGAGCTCCTACGAGCAGTACTTC.

The chain recombines TRBV28 with TRBJ1-1; the D gene is possibly TRBD1 (5 bases). This CDR3 has 15 residues. CDR1 and CDR2 from the germline V gene are MDHEN and SYDVKM. V shed 0 bases and J shed 0 bases, with 8 bases lying between them. The CDR3 region has the DNA TGTGCCAGCAGTTTATGGGGGGGTTTGAACACTGAAGCTTTCTTT. Translation gives CASSLWGGLNTEAFF.

The gene calls are TRBV5-1 and TRBJ2-7; 10 bases agree with TRBD1. Looked up from germline, CDR1 is SGHRS and CDR2 is YFSETQ. V lost 6 bases and J lost 5; bases outside the gene matches: 2. The length of the CDR3 is 12 residues. Here the CDR3 reads CASKGQGNEQYF. DNA for the CDR3: TGCGCCAGCAAGGGACAGGGGAACGAGCAGTACTTC.

The rearrangement links TRBV6-6 to TRBJ1-5; 9 positions match TRBD1. The CDR3 is 16 amino acids. The trim removed 2 bases at V and 5 bases at J, leaving 7 bases unmatched. From germline, CDR1 is MNHNY and CDR2 SVGAGI (reference sequence). The CDR3 here is CASSYGTGRGHQPQHF. CDR3 nucleotides: TGTGCCAGCAGTTACGGGACAGGGAGGGGACATCAGCCCCAGCATTTT.

The J gene is TRBJ2-7, the V gene TRBV6-6; 9 bases fit TRBD2. Germline loops: CDR1 MNHNY, CDR2 SVGAGI (reference sequence). V trimming: 8 bases; J trimming: 2 bases; junction bases outside the gene matches: 10. The CDR3 runs to 15 residues. CDR3 nucleotides: TGTGCCAGCTATCCCGCGGCGGGGGGGACCTACGAGCAGTACTTC. Amino acid sequence: CASYPAAGGTYEQYF.

The gene calls are TRBV5-1 and TRBJ2-1, with TRBD1 identical over 9 bases. Germline CDR1 reads SGHRS; CDR2 reads YFSETQ. V was clipped by 4 bases and J by 6 bases; unmatched bases: 11. The CDR3 extends over 16 amino acids. CDR3 amino acids: CASSPRTGEKVNEQFF. Written as DNA, the CDR3 is TGCGCCAGCAGCCCAAGGACAGGGGAGAAGGTCAATGAGCAGTTCTTC.